The next 10 T cell receptor beta chains were all read from a single sample in a study of T-cell reconstitution after alpha-beta-depleted transplantation in children. Unique molecular identifiers were used to barcode this TCRbeta library. TCRdb recomputed calls from the PCR reads with MiXCR, one row per CDR3 protein. The sample contains approximately 8,200 distinct CDR3 sequences, 25% to 35% of which appear only once. This specimen consisted of peripheral blood, obtained 60 days after TCRalphabeta/CD19-depleted stem cell transplant. The receptors were sampled from a boy in the first two years of life who had a stem cell transplant for SCID, so the T cells may come from the graft donor.

V usage is TRBV6-1 and J usage is TRBJ2-7, with TRBD1 identical over 9 bases. Trimming at V came to 5 bases and at J to 3 bases, leaving 8 bases not matched to a gene. This CDR3 has 15 residues. Looked up from germline, CDR1 is MNHNS and CDR2 is SASEGT. CDR3 DNA: TGTGCCAGCAGTCTAGGGGGACAGGGCATCTACGAGCAGTACTTC. Residues: CASSLGGQGIYEQYF.

This clonotype rates as medium-sized. The chain combines TRBV5-1 with TRBJ2-7, with TRBD1 matching over 9 bases. V gave up 3 bases and J gave up 3 bases; unmatched junction bases: 4. Germline V lookup: CDR1 SGHRS, CDR2 YFSETQ. The CDR3 is 14 residues long. CDR3 protein: CASSSRDRDYEQYF. CDR3 nucleotides: TGCGCCAGCAGCTCCCGGGACAGGGACTACGAGCAGTACTTC.

This clonotype qualifies as medium-sized. A read error may account for a junction end that differs from germline. V gene TRBV20-1 combines with J gene TRBJ2-1; 9 bases match TRBD1. CDR1 is DFQATT, CDR2 SNEGSKA, per germline (reference sequence). This CDR3 is built from 16 residues. DNA for the CDR3: TGCAGTGCCGTGGACCGGGACAGGGAAACCCCGGACTGGGGGCTCTTC. It specifies CSAVDRDRETPDWGLF.

By sample fraction, this clonotype is medium-sized. The chain joins TRBV10-3 to TRBJ2-3; possibly TRBD1 for D (6 bases). CDR1 is ENHRY, CDR2 SYGVKD, per germline. The V end lost 7 bases, the J end lost 0 bases, and 11 bases lay between the germline ends. CDR3 length equals 14 residues. The DNA for the CDR3 is TGTGCCATCACCGCCAGGGGAAGCACAGATACGCAGTATTTT. Its protein product is CAITARGSTDTQYF.

Judged by abundance, this clonotype is medium-sized. This chain uses TRBV7-8 with TRBJ1-2, with unresolved D. Per germline, CDR1 SGHVS and CDR2 FQNEAQ. V lost 6 bases, J lost 2 bases, and 10 bases lay in between. CDR3 length equals 13 residues. The CDR3 coding sequence is TGTGCCAGCAGGAATACGGAGAACTATGGCTACACCTTC. Its translation is CASRNTENYGYTF. Supplemented by reference TRBV7-8 and TRBJ1-2, the full variable domain reads GAGVSQSPRYKVAKRGQDVALRCDPISGHVSLFWYQQALGQGPEFLTYFQNEAQLDKSGLPSDRFFAERPEGSVSTLKIQRTQQEDSAVYLCASRNTENYGYTFGSGTRLTVV.

V usage is TRBV7-9 and J usage is TRBJ2-7, with D perhaps matching TRBD1 or TRBD2 (5 bases each). Germline V lookup: CDR1 SEHNR, CDR2 FQNEAQ (reference sequence). The germline V and J ends were trimmed by 1 base and 9 bases, with 13 bases remaining between them. The CDR3 covers 13 residues. As DNA, the CDR3 is TGTGCCAGCAGCTTAGGGATAGGGACGATGCAGTACTTC. It is translated as CASSLGIGTMQYF. The full variable domain, in which reference TRBV7-9 and TRBJ2-7 provide the parts outside the CDR3, is DTGVSQNPRHKITKRGQNVTFRCDPISEHNRLYWYRQTLGQGPEFLTYFQNEAQLEKSRLLSDRFSAERPKGSFSTLEIQRTEQGDSAMYLCASSLGIGTMQYFGPGTRLTVT.

Notes on this clonotype: An end of the junction does not agree with germline; a read error may underlie this. The rearrangement links TRBV5-4 to TRBJ2-2; no firm D call. Germline V gene data show CDR1 as SGHNT and CDR2 as YYREEE (reference sequence). The length of the CDR3 is 14 residues. The CDR3 protein is CAISSRLLSGELFF. CDR3 nucleotide sequence: TGTGCCATCAGCTCTCGGCTCCTCAGCGGGGAGCTGTTTTTT. Supplemented by reference TRBV5-4 and TRBJ2-2, the full variable domain reads ETGVTQSPTHLIKTRGQQVTLRCSSQSGHNTVSWYQQALGQGPQFIFQYYREEENGRGNFPPRFSGLQFPNYSSELNVNALELDDSALYLCAISSRLLSGELFFGEGSRLTVL.

This clonotype is medium-sized. The chain combines TRBV18 with TRBJ2-5, with 7 positions matching TRBD2. The CDR3 sequence is 14 residues long. V gave up 1 base and J gave up 5 bases; unmatched junction bases: 4. Germline V gene sequence: CDR1 KGHSH, CDR2 LQKENI. CDR3 protein: CASSPLRGGETQYF. As DNA, the CDR3 is TGTGCCAGCTCACCACTCCGGGGAGGGGAGACCCAGTACTTC.

A few counts support this clonotype. The chain links TRBV29-1 to TRBJ2-4, with 8 bases lining up with TRBD1. V lost 4 bases, J lost 6 bases, and 8 bases stayed unmatched. Germline V gives CDR1 SQVTM, CDR2 ANQGSEA. This CDR3 spans 14 amino acids. CDR3 amino acids: CSVVGQGGINIQYF. The CDR3 DNA follows: TGCAGCGTTGTCGGACAGGGCGGCATAAACATTCAGTACTTC.

This clonotype is judged medium-sized (0.01 to 0.1%). This chain uses TRBV12-3 or TRBV12-4 with TRBJ1-1, with no clear D. The CDR3 covers 12 residues. Trimming removed 11 bases from V and 0 bases from J, with 10 bases in between. CDR3 in amino acids: CAPRRMNTEAFF. CDR3 coding DNA: TGTGCCCCTAGGAGGATGAACACTGAAGCTTTCTTT.